The entry below describes one TCR beta chain. The CDR3 is made up of 13 amino acids. The trim removed 2 bases at V and 9 bases at J, leaving 0 bases unmatched. Germline V lookup: CDR1 SGHVS, CDR2 FQNEAQ. Method: immunoSEQ multiplex PCR; TCRdb's copy keeps in-frame clones and lacks some. The sample yields about 20,000 clones, around 92% seen once. The data were obtained in a study of T cells after posttransplantation cyclophosphamide. Methotrexate plus calcineurin inhibitor accompanied controls' myeloablative marrow transplants; sampling was 1 year later. This clonotype was sampled from a female patient aged 50-59 years who received an allogeneic stem cell transplant from an unrelated donor, was CMV-positive, and had chronic GVHD only. The graft donor may have given rise to some T cells. The chain couples TRBV7-8 to TRBJ2-1, with 11 positions matching TRBD2. This specimen was PBMCs, taken after an allogeneic stem cell transplant with a calcineurin inhibitor and methotrexate. For the CDR3, the DNA is TGTGCCAGCAGCTTACTAGCGGGAGGTGAGCAGTTCTTC. Protein sequence: CASSLLAGGEQFF. Looking up the rest from reference TRBV7-8 and TRBJ2-1 gives the full variable domain: GAGVSQSPRYKVAKRGQDVALRCDPISGHVSLFWYQQALGQGPEFLTYFQNEAQLDKSGLPSDRFFAERPEGSVSTLKIQRTQQEDSAVYLCASSLLAGGEQFFGPGTRLTVL.